The rows below give T cell receptor beta chains drawn from one sample of a study of blood T cell repertoires in COVID-19. This table comes from immunoSEQ multiplex PCR, and its TCRdb copy is limited to in-frame clones, with some not included. The data contain 300,000 to 450,000 clones, approximately 84% of them singletons. Source material: PBMCs or T cells enriched from blood (not recorded which). The receptors come from a woman under 40 who had recovered from COVID-19. The CDR3 runs from the conserved cysteine through the conserved F or W. A D gene is named only where the DNA matches it firmly. The listing skips clone size in some rows; elsewhere it reads once, few, many or a size class.

j_call v_call d_call clone_size cdr3_aa cdr3_nt
TRBJ2-7 TRBV10-3 TRBD1 . CAISDLGQGSYEQYF TGTGCCATCAGTGACCTGGGACAGGGTTCCTACGAGCAGTACTTC
TRBJ1-3 TRBV19 . . CASYSSPRAGQPSSGNTIYF TGTGCCAGCTATTCATCCCCACGCGCAGGGCAACCGTCCTCTGGAAACACCATATATTTT
TRBJ2-1 TRBV28 TRBD2 . CASSPYIGAGDNEQFF TGTGCCAGCAGCCCTTATATTGGGGCGGGGGACAATGAGCAGTTCTTC
TRBJ1-3 TRBV7-6 . . CASSMGNTIYF TGTGCCAGCAGTATGGGAAACACCATATATTTT
TRBJ1-3 TRBV2 TRBD1 . CASREHRPGQGARSGNTIYF TGTGCCAGCAGGGAACACCGACCGGGACAGGGGGCTCGCTCTGGAAACACCATATATTTT
TRBJ1-6 TRBV7-2 . . CASSLLLLNRDGRRGPLHF TGTGCCAGCAGCTTACTGCTACTAAACCGGGACGGGAGAAGGGGACCCCTCCACTTT
TRBJ2-7 TRBV27 TRBD1 few CASRGTGGVYEQYF TGTGCCAGCAGGGGGACAGGGGGCGTCTACGAGCAGTACTTC
TRBJ1-2 TRBV9 TRBD1 . CASSTQTGGHGYTF TGTGCCAGCAGCACCCAGACAGGGGGGCATGGCTACACCTTC
TRBJ2-1 TRBV7-2 TRBD2 . CASSLLAGGQYNEQFF TGTGCCAGCAGCCTCCTAGCGGGGGGACAGTACAATGAGCAGTTCTTC
TRBJ2-7 TRBV7-9 TRBD1 . CASSSQPTGGSYEQYF TGTGCCAGCAGCTCACAACCGACAGGGGGCTCCTACGAGCAGTACTTC
TRBJ2-1 TRBV7-9 TRBD1 few CASSITGVRPYNEQFF TGTGCCAGCAGCATAACAGGGGTACGGCCTTACAATGAGCAGTTCTTC
TRBJ2-2 TRBV3-1/TRBV3-2 TRBD2 . CASSQDGTSGGRNTGELFF TGTGCCAGCAGCCAAGACGGGACTAGCGGGGGTAGAAACACCGGGGAGCTGTTTTTT
TRBJ1-1 TRBV15 . once CATSWGHGVGSEAFF TGTGCCACCAGCTGGGGGCACGGGGTTGGCTCTGAAGCTTTCTTT